Included here is one T cell receptor beta chain sequence, with context. Its antigen is unknown. This CDR3 is built from 14 residues. Germline CDR1 is MGHRA and CDR2 is YSYEKL. The germline V and J ends were trimmed by 2 bases and 2 bases, with 6 bases remaining between them. This sample stems from a study of identical twins. Points from the study as a whole: There is a chance that invariant MAIT and iNKT cells partially muddied zero-insertion analyses. Model-predicted out-of-frame TCR alpha sharing fell below observed values in monozygotic twins. Insertions were reduced in abundant cord blood beta clonotypes but not in memory repertoires.

Unique molecular identifiers were in the cDNA, with template-switch universal primer binding. MiXCR, run by TCRdb on the 5' RACE reads, gives a single entry per CDR3 protein. Among roughly 690,000 distinct CDR3 sequences listed, 5.5% to 7.5% were seen once. Material: naive T cells sorted from blood. The chain couples TRBV4-1 to TRBJ2-2, with no clear D. The TCR comes from a man in his late teens or twenties in good health. The CDR3 reads CASSQRLNTGELFF. CDR3 bases: TGCGCCAGCAGCCAAAGACTTAACACCGGGGAGCTGTTTTTT.